This T cell receptor (beta chain) was identified during a study of T cell responses to AZD1222 COVID-19 vaccine. This CDR3 has 14 residues. Per germline, CDR1 SQVTM and CDR2 ANQGSEA. The trim removed 7 bases at V and 4 bases at J, leaving 11 bases unmatched. As concerns this clone: No antigen is known for it.

Whole-study findings and limits: Just 5 to 7 AZD1222 recipients were seropositive at baseline. The study found vaccine-associated CD4 TCRs spanning spike, dominant at 160-218 and 743-854. Spike-specific TCR breadth and depth were elevated following two AZD1222 doses. In a largely white British group with more females than males, clonal diversity was possibly underestimated.

Only in-frame clones appear in the TCRdb table, and some are missing; sequencing was by immunoSEQ multiplex PCR. The sample has approximately 150,000 clones; just over 90% are singletons. This chain links TRBV29-1 with TRBJ2-3; 7 bases are shared with TRBD2. The material was peripheral blood, obtained on day 0 of AZD1222 vaccination. This sequence originates from an adult in good health. CDR3 nucleotides: TGCAGCGGTGGCTGGGCGGGAGTGGCAGATACGCAGTATTTT. Translation: CSGGWAGVADTQYF.